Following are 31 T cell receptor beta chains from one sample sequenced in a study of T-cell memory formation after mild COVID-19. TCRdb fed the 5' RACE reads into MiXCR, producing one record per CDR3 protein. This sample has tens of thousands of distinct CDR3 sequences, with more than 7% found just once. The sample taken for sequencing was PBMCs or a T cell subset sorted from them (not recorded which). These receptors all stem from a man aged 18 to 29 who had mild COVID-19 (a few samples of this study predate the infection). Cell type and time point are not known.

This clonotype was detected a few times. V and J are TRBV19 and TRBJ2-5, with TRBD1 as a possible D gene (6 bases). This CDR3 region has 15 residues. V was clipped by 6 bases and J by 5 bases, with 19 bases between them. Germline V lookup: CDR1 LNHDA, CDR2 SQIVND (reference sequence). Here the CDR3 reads CASRDVGTSWETQYF. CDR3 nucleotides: TGTGCCAGTAGAGATGTCGGGACAAGCTGGGAGACCCAGTACTTC. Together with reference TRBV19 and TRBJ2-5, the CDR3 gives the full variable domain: DGGITQSPKYLFRKEGQNVTLSCEQNLNHDAMYWYRQDPGQGLRLIYYSQIVNDFQKGDIAEGYSVSREKKESFPLTVTSAQKNPTAFYLCASRDVGTSWETQYFGPGTRLLVL.

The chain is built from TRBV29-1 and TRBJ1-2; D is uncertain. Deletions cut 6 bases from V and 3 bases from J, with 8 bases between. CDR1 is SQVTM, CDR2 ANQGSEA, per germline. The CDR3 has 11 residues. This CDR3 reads CSVTGYYGYTF. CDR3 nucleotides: TGCAGCGTAACGGGGTACTATGGCTACACCTTC.

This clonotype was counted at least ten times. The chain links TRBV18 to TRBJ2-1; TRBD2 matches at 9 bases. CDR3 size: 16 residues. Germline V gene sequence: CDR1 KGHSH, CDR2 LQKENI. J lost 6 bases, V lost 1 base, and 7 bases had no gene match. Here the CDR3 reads CASSPRRRGGINEQFF. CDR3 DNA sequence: TGTGCCAGCTCACCACGACGGCGGGGGGGCATCAATGAGCAGTTCTTC.

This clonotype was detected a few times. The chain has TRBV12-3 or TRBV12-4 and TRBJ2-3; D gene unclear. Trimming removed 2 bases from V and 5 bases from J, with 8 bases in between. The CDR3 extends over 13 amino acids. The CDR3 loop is CASSLRRLDTQYF. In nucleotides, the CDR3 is TGTGCCAGCAGTTTACGTCGTTTAGATACGCAGTATTTT.

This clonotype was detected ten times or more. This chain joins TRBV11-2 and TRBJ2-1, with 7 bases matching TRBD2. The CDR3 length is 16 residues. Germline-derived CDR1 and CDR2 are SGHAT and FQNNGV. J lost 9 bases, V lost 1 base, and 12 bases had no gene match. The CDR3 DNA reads TGTGCCAGCAGCTTAGCAAGCGGGGTATGGGAACGTGAGCAGTTCTTC. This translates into CASSLASGVWEREQFF. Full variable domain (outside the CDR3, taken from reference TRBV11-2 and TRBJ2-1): EAGVAQSPRYKIIEKRQSVAFWCNPISGHATLYWYQQILGQGPKLLIQFQNNGVVDDSQLPKDRFSAERLKGVDSTLKIQPAKLEDSAVYLCASSLASGVWEREQFFGPGTRLTVL.

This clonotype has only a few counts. The chain's CDR3 is CASSSTGGGGYTF. In nucleotides, the CDR3 is TGTGCCAGCAGCTCGACAGGGGGCGGTGGCTACACCTTC. V usage is TRBV7-2 and J usage is TRBJ1-2; 10 bases match TRBD1. The V and J ends lost 4 bases and 7 bases, in that order; junction bases with no gene match: 3. CDR1 and CDR2 from the germline V gene are SGHTA and FQGNSA. CDR3 length equals 13 residues.

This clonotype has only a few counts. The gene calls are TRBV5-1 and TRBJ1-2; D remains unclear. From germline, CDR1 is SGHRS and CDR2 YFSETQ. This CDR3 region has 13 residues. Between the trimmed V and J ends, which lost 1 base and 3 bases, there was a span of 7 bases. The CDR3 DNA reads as TGCGCCAGCAGCTTGAACGGGGACTATGGCTACACCTTC. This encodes CASSLNGDYGYTF.

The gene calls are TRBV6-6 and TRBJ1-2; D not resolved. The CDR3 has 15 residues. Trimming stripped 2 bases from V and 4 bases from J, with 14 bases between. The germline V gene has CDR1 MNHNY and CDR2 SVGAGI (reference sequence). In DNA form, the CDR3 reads TGTGCCAGCAGTTACGTAGTCTTACCAACCTATGGCTACACCTTC. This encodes CASSYVVLPTYGYTF.

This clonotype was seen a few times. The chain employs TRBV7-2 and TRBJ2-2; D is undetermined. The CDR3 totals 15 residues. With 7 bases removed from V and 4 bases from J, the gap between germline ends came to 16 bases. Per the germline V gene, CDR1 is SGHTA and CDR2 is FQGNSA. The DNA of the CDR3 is TGTGCCAGCACCGTCTTGAGTGGTACCACCGGGGAGCTGTTTTTT. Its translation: CASTVLSGTTGELFF.

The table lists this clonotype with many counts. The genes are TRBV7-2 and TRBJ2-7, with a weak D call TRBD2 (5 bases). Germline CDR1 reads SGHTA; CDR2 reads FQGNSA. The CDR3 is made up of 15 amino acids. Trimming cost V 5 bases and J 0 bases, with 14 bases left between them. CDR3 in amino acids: CASSPGSGLSYEQYF. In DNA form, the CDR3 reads TGTGCCAGCAGCCCGGGGAGTGGGCTCTCCTACGAGCAGTACTTC.

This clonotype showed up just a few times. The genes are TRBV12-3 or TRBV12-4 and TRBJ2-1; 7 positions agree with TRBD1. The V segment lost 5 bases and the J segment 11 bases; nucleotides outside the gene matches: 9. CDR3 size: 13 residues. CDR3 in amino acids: CASSPREGAKQFF. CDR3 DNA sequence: TGTGCCAGCAGTCCCCGAGAGGGGGCCAAGCAGTTCTTC.

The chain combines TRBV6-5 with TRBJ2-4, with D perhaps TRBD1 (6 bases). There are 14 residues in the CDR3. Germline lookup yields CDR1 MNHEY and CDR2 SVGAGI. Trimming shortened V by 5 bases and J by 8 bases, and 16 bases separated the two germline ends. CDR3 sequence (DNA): TGTGCCAGCAGTCATGATGACAGGCGAGACATTCAGTACTTC. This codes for CASSHDDRRDIQYF.

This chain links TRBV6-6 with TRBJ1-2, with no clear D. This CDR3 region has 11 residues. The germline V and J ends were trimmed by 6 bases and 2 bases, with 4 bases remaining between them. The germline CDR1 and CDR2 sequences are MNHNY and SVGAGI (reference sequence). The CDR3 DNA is TGTGCCAGCAGGAACAACTATGGCTACACCTTC. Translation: CASRNNYGYTF.

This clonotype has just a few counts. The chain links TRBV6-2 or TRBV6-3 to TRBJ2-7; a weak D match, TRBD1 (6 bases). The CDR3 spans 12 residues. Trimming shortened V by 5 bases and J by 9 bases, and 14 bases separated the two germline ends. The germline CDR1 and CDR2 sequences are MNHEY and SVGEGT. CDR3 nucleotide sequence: TGTGCCAGCAGTCTGACAGGTCGGTGGCAGTACTTC. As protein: CASSLTGRWQYF.

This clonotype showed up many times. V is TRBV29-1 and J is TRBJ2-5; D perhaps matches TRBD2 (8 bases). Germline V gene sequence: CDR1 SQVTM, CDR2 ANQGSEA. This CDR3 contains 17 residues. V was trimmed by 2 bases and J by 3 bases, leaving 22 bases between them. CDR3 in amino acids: CSVELQGGLVMEETQYF. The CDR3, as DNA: TGCAGCGTTGAACTCCAGGGGGGACTAGTCATGGAAGAGACCCAGTACTTC.

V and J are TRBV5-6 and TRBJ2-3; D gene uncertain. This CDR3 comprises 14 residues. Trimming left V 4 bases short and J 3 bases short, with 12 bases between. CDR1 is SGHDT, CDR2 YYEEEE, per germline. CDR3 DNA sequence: TGTGCCAGCAGCACCCGGTCGGTGACAGATACGCAGTATTTT. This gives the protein CASSTRSVTDTQYF.

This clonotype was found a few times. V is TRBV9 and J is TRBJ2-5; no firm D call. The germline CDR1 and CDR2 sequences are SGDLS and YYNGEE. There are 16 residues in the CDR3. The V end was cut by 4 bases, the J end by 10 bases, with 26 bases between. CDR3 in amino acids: CASSRAEAHPGDVQYF. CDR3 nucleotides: TGTGCCAGCAGCCGCGCGGAAGCCCACCCGGGTGATGTCCAGTACTTC.

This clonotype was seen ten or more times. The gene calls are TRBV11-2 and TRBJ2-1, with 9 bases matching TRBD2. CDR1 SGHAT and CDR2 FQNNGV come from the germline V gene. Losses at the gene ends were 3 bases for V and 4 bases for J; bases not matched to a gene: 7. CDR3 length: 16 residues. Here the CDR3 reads CASSFHSGGYYNEQFF. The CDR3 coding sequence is TGTGCCAGCAGCTTCCATAGCGGGGGATATTACAATGAGCAGTTCTTC.

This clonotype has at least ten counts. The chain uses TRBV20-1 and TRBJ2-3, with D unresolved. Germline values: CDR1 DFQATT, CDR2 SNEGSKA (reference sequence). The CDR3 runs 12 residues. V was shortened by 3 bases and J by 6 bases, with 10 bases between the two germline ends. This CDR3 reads CSASTPWDTQYF. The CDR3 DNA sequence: TGCAGTGCTAGTACCCCTTGGGATACGCAGTATTTT.

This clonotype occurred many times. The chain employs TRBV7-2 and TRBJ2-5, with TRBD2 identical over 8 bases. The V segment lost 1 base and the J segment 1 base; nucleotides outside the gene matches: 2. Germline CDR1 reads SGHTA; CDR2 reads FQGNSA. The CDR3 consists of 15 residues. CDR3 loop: CASSLGSGGQETQYF. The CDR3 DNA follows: TGTGCCAGCAGCTTAGGGAGCGGGGGCCAAGAGACCCAGTACTTC.

CDR3 DNA sequence: TGTGCCAGCAGGAACCAGGGGACTCAGCCCCAGCATTTT. It is translated as CASRNQGTQPQHF. This chain uses TRBV12-3 or TRBV12-4 with TRBJ1-5, with D tentatively TRBD1 (6 bases). The CDR3 covers 13 residues. The V and J ends lost 6 bases and 6 bases respectively, with 12 bases between them.

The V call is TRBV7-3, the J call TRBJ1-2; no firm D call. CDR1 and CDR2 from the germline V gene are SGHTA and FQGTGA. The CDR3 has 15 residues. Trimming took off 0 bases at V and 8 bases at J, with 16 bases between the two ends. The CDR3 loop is CASSLTGVGPLGYTF. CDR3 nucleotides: TGTGCCAGCAGCTTAACTGGGGTAGGGCCCTTAGGCTACACCTTC. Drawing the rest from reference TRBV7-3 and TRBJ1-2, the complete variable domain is GAGVSQTPSNKVTEKGKYVELRCDPISGHTALYWYRQSLGQGPEFLIYFQGTGAADDSGLPNDRFFAVRPEGSVSTLKIQRTERGDSAVYLCASSLTGVGPLGYTFGSGTRLTVV.

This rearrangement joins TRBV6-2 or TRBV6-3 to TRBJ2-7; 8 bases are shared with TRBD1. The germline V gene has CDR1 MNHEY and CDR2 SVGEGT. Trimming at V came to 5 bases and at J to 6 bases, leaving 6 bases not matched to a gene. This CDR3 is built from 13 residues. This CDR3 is CASSTRTGLEQYV. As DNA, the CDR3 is TGTGCCAGCAGTACCCGGACAGGGCTCGAGCAGTACGTC.

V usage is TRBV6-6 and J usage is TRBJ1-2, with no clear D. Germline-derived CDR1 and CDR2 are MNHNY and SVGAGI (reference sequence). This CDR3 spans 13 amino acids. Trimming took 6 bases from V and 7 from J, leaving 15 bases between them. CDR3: CASSYPTLPGYTF. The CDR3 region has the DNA TGTGCCAGCAGCTACCCGACCTTGCCTGGCTACACCTTC.

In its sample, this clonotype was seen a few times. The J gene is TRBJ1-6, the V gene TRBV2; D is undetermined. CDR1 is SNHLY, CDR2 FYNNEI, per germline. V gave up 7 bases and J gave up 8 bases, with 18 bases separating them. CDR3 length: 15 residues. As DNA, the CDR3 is TGTGCCAGCAAGACGGGCTTGGGGAACTATTCACCCCTCCACTTT. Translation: CASKTGLGNYSPLHF.

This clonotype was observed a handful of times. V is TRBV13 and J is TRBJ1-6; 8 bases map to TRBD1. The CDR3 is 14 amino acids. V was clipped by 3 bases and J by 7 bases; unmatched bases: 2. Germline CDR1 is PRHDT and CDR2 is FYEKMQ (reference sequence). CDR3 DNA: TGTGCCAGCAGCTTGGACAGGGCGAATTCACCCCTCCACTTT. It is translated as CASSLDRANSPLHF. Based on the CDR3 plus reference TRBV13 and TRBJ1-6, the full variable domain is AAGVIQSPRHLIKEKRETATLKCYPIPRHDTVYWYQQGPGQDPQFLISFYEKMQSDKGSIPDRFSAQQFSDYHSELNMSSLELGDSALYFCASSLDRANSPLHFGNGTRLTVT.

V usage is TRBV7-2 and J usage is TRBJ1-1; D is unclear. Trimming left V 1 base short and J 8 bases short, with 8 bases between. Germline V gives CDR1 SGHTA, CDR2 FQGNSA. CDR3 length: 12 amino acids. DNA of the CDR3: TGTGCCAGCAGCTTAGGCCCGGCAGAAGCTTTCTTT. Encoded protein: CASSLGPAEAFF.

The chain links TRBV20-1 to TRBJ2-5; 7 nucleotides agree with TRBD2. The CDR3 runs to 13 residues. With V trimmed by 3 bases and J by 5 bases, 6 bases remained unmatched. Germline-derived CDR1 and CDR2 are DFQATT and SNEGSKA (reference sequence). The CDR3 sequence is CSASLAGDETQYF. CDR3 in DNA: TGCAGTGCTAGTCTGGCGGGGGACGAGACCCAGTACTTC.

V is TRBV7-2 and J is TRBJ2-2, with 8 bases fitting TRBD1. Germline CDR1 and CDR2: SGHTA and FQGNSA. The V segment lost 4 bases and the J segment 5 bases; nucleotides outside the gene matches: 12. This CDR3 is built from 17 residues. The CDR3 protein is CASSSALRDRTTGELFF. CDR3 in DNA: TGTGCCAGCAGCTCGGCTCTCCGGGACAGGACTACCGGGGAGCTGTTTTTT. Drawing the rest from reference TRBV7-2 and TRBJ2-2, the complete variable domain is GAGVSQSPSNKVTEKGKDVELRCDPISGHTALYWYRQSLGQGLEFLIYFQGNSAPDKSGLPSDRFSAERTGGSVSTLTIQRTQQEDSAVYLCASSSALRDRTTGELFFGEGSRLTVL.

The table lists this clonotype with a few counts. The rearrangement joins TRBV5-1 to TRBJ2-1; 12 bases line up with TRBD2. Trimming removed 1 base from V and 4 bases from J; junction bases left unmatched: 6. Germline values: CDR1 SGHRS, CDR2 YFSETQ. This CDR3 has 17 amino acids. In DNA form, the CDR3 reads TGCGCCAGCAGCTTGAGGCTAGCGGGGGGGCTTTACAATGAGCAGTTCTTC. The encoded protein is CASSLRLAGGLYNEQFF.

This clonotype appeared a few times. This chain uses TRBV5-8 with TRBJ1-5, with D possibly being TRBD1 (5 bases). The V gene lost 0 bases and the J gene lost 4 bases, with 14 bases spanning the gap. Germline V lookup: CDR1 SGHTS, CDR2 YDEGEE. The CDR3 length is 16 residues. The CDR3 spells CASSLVGRGKNQPQHF. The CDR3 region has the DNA TGTGCCAGCAGCTTGGTTGGCCGGGGGAAGAATCAGCCCCAGCATTTT.